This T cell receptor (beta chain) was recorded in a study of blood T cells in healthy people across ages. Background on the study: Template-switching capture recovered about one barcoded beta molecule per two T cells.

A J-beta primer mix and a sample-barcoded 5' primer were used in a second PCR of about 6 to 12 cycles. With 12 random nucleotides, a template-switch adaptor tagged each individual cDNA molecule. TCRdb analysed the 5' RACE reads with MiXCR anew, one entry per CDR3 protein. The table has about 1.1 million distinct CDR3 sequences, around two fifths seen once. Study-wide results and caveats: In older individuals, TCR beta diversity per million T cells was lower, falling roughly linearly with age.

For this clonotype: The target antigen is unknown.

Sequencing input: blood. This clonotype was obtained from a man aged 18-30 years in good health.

CDR3 amino acids: CASSMDSYMNTEAFF. The CDR3 DNA reads as TGTGCCAGCAGCATGGACAGCTACATGAACACTGAAGCTTTCTTT. The rearrangement uses TRBV9 and TRBJ1-1; TRBD1 might be the D (6 bases). Trimming removed 4 bases at V and 0 bases at J, with 13 bases between. The CDR3 consists of 15 residues. Germline V lookup: CDR1 SGDLS, CDR2 YYNGEE.